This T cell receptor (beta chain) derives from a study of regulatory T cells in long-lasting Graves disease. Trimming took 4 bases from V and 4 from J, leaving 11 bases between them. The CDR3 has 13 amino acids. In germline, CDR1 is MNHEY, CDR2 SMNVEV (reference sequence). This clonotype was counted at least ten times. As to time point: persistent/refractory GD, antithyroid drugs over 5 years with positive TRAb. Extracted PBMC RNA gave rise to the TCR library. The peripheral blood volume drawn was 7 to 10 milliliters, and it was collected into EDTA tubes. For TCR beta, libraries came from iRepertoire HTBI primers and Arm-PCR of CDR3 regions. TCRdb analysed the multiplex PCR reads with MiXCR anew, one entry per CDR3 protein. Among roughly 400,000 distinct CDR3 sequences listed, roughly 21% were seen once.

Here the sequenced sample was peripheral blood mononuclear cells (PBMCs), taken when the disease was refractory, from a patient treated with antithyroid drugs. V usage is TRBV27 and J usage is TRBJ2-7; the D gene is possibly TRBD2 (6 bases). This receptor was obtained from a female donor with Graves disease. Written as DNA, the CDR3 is TGTGCCAGCAGTTCGGGAGCGCGATACGAGCAGTACTTC. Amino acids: CASSSGARYEQYF.